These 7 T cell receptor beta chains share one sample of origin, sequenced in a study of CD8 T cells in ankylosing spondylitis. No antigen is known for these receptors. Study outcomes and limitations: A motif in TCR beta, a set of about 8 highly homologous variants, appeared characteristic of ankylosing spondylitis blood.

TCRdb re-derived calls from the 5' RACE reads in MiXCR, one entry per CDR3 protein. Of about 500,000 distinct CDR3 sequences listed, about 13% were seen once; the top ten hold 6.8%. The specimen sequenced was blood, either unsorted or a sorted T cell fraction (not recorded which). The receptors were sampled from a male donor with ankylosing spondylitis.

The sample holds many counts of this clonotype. The CDR3 nucleotides are TGTGCCAGCCCGGGGCCTTTCATGGGGGGCCATGACGGGGAGCTGTTTTTT. Residues: CASPGPFMGGHDGELFF. The rearrangement links TRBV7-8 to TRBJ2-2; D is tentatively TRBD1 or TRBD2 (6 bases each). Trimming removed 8 bases at V and 7 bases at J, with 26 bases between. Looked up from germline, CDR1 is SGHVS and CDR2 is FQNEAQ. This CDR3 contains 17 residues. Using reference TRBV7-8 and TRBJ2-2 for the parts outside the CDR3, the full variable domain is GAGVSQSPRYKVAKRGQDVALRCDPISGHVSLFWYQQALGQGPEFLTYFQNEAQLDKSGLPSDRFFAERPEGSVSTLKIQRTQQEDSAVYLCASPGPFMGGHDGELFFGEGSRLTVL.

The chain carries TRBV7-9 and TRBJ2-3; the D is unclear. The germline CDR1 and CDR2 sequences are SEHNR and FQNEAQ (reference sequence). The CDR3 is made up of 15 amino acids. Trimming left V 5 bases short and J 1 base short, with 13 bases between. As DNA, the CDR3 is TGTGCCAGCAGCCCCACTCAGGCCGGCACAGATACGCAGTATTTT. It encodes CASSPTQAGTDTQYF.

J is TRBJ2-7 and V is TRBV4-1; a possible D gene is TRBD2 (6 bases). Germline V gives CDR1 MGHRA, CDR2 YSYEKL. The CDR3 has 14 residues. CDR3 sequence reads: CANQVRGRSHEQYV. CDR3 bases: TGCGCTAATCAAGTCCGGGGGAGGTCCCACGAGCAGTACGTC.

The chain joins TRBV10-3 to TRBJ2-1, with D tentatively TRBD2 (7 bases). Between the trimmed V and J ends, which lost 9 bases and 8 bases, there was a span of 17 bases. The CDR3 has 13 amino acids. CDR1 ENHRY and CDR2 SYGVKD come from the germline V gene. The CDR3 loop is CAMRGGLGDEQFF. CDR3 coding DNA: TGTGCCATGAGGGGGGGACTTGGGGATGAGCAGTTCTTC.

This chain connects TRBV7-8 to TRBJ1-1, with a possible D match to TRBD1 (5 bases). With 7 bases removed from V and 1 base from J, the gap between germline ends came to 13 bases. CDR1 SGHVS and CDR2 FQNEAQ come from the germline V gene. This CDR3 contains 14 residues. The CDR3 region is CASNALGQNTEAFF. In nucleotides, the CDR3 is TGTGCCAGCAACGCCCTCGGACAGAACACTGAAGCTTTCTTT.

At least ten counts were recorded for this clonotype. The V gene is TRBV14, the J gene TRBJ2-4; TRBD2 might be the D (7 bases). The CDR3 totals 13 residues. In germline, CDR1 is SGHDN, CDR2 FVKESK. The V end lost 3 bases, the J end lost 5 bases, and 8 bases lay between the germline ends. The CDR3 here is CASSQGGQNIQYF. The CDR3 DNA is TGTGCCAGCAGCCAGGGGGGGCAAAACATTCAGTACTTC.

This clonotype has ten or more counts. The CDR3 DNA reads as TGTGCCAGCGAGGATTACAATGAGCAGTTCTTC. It specifies CASEDYNEQFF. The rearrangement joins TRBV21-1 to TRBJ2-1. TRBV21-1 is tagged as a pseudogene. This CDR3 has 11 amino acids.